Presented here are 27 T cell receptor beta chains from one specimen sequenced in a study of T cells after yellow fever vaccination. TCRdb re-analysed the 5' RACE reads in MiXCR, keeping a single row per CDR3 protein. Of some 320,000 distinct CDR3 sequences in the sample, approximately 4% are singletons; the top ten hold approximately 23%. The sequenced sample was PBMCs, obtained 5 days after the yellow fever booster vaccination. All receptors derive from a man younger than 35 who received the YFV17D yellow fever vaccine.

The rearrangement uses TRBV18 and TRBJ1-1; 7 positions match TRBD1. Germline CDR1 reads KGHSH; CDR2 reads LQKENI. This CDR3 has 13 residues. Losses at the gene ends were 0 bases for V and 7 bases for J; bases not matched to a gene: 2. CDR3 protein: CASSPPAGGEAFF. DNA of the CDR3: TGTGCCAGCTCACCACCGGCAGGGGGTGAAGCTTTCTTT.

This clonotype was recorded many times. The J gene is TRBJ1-2, the V gene TRBV5-6; D is possibly TRBD1 (6 bases). Germline lookup yields CDR1 SGHDT and CDR2 YYEEEE. The V end lost 4 bases, the J end lost 5 bases, and 12 bases lay between the germline ends. The CDR3 loop spans 13 amino acids. CDR3: CASSPDRVYGYTF. The CDR3 nucleotides are TGTGCCAGCAGCCCGGACAGAGTATATGGCTACACCTTC. The whole variable domain, remainder taken from reference TRBV5-6 and TRBJ1-2, is DAGVTQSPTHLIKTRGQQVTLRCSPKSGHDTVSWYQQALGQGPQFIFQYYEEEERQRGNFPDRFSGHQFPNYSSELNVNALLLGDSALYLCASSPDRVYGYTFGSGTRLTVV.

The chain uses TRBV18 and TRBJ2-1; 8 bases align to TRBD1. CDR3 size: 15 residues. Germline V gene lookup returns CDR1 KGHSH and CDR2 LQKENI. After removal of 6 bases from V and 11 bases from J, the junction contained 15 bases not matched to a gene. Here the CDR3 DNA reads TGTGCCAGCTCTCAGGGGGCGGGTGAAGGGTTCCAGCAGTTCTTC. Its translation is CASSQGAGEGFQQFF. Complete variable domain (other parts from reference TRBV18 and TRBJ2-1): NAGVMQNPRHLVRRRGQEARLRCSPMKGHSHVYWYRQLPEEGLKFMVYLQKENIIDESGMPKERFSAEFPKEGPSILRIQQVVRGDSAAYFCASSQGAGEGFQQFFGPGTRLTVL.

This clonotype was detected many times. The rearrangement uses TRBV29-1 and TRBJ2-1, with D perhaps TRBD2 (5 bases). Looked up from germline, CDR1 is SQVTM and CDR2 is ANQGSEA. Trimming removed 4 bases at V and 4 bases at J, with 14 bases between. CDR3 length equals 14 residues. The CDR3 sequence is CSVGGSRGYNEQFF. DNA of the CDR3: TGCAGCGTTGGTGGTAGCCGAGGGTACAATGAGCAGTTCTTC.

This clonotype turned up a few times. The gene calls are TRBV20-1 and TRBJ1-4, with TRBD1 as a possible D gene (5 bases). The V gene lost 5 bases and the J gene lost 6 bases, with 13 bases spanning the gap. The V gene's germline CDR1 is DFQATT and CDR2 SNEGSKA (reference sequence). The CDR3 is 13 residues long. CDR3 in DNA: TGCAGTGCTTGGAGGGGTTCGGATGAAAAACTGTTTTTT. This translates into CSAWRGSDEKLFF.

This clonotype turned up a few times. The CDR3 loop reads CASSRRQGSGTEAFF. DNA for the CDR3: TGTGCCAGCAGCCGAAGACAGGGATCGGGCACTGAAGCTTTCTTT. The chain is built from TRBV7-2 and TRBJ1-1; 7 positions agree with TRBD1. The trim removed 5 bases at V and 4 bases at J, leaving 10 bases unmatched. The length of the CDR3 is 15 residues. The germline V gene encodes CDR1 SGHTA and CDR2 FQGNSA.

This clonotype has a handful of counts. This sequence joins TRBV5-1 and TRBJ2-3; 8 nucleotides align to TRBD1. Looked up from germline, CDR1 is SGHRS and CDR2 is YFSETQ. Unmatched junction bases numbered 3, after V lost 5 bases and J lost 1 base. CDR3 length: 14 amino acids. The CDR3 spells CASSGQGGTDTQYF. The CDR3 DNA sequence: TGCGCCAGCAGTGGACAGGGTGGCACAGATACGCAGTATTTT.

This clonotype has only a few counts. The gene calls are TRBV9 and TRBJ1-1, with 12 bases that match TRBD1. The CDR3 loop spans 15 amino acids. Germline CDR1 and CDR2: SGDLS and YYNGEE. Trimming removed 3 bases from V and 5 bases from J; junction bases left unmatched: 5. The CDR3 protein is CASSAGTGGLTEAFF. DNA of the CDR3: TGTGCCAGCAGCGCCGGGACAGGGGGCTTAACTGAAGCTTTCTTT.

J is TRBJ2-7 and V is TRBV5-1; D ambiguous. The V end lost 4 bases, the J end lost 3 bases, and 17 bases lay between the germline ends. The germline V gene has CDR1 SGHRS and CDR2 YFSETQ. This CDR3 region has 15 residues. The CDR3 reads CASSLIPGPGYEQYV. The CDR3, as DNA: TGCGCCAGCAGCCTAATCCCCGGACCTGGCTACGAGCAGTACGTC.

The chain carries TRBV4-2 and TRBJ2-3; a weak D match, TRBD1 (6 bases). V lost 1 base and J 4 bases, leaving 12 bases between the germline ends. This CDR3 spans 15 amino acids. The germline gives CDR1 LGHNA, CDR2 YNFKEQ. For the CDR3, the DNA is TGTGCCAGCAGCCAAGGTGGGGGCCCCGCAGATACGCAGTATTTT. As protein: CASSQGGGPADTQYF.

The chain couples TRBV7-3 to TRBJ1-1; maybe TRBD1 (5 bases). Germline-derived CDR1 and CDR2 are SGHTA and FQGTGA. The CDR3 runs 13 residues. The ends were cut back, 5 bases at V and 4 bases at J, with 11 bases in the middle. The CDR3 DNA sequence: TGTGCCAGCAGCCCCAATCAGGGCACTGAAGCTTTCTTT. It is translated as CASSPNQGTEAFF.

V usage is TRBV5-1 and J usage is TRBJ1-6; tentatively, D is TRBD1 (6 bases). This CDR3 spans 16 amino acids. Germline V gene lookup returns CDR1 SGHRS and CDR2 YFSETQ. The V end lost 5 bases, the J end lost 1 base, and 13 bases lay between the germline ends. In DNA form, the CDR3 reads TGCGCCAGCAGATGGGGGGCCACATCCTATAATTCACCCCTCCACTTT. Translated, it gives CASRWGATSYNSPLHF. The full variable domain, completed using reference TRBV5-1 and TRBJ1-6, is KAGVTQTPRYLIKTRGQQVTLSCSPISGHRSVSWYQQTPGQGLQFLFEYFSETQRNKGNFPGRFSGRQFSNSRSEMNVSTLELGDSALYLCASRWGATSYNSPLHFGNGTRLTVT.

The sample holds a few counts of this clonotype. This chain links TRBV7-9 with TRBJ2-3, with a weak D call TRBD2 (7 bases). V was shortened by 4 bases and J by 6 bases, with 23 bases between the two germline ends. This CDR3 contains 17 residues. Germline values: CDR1 SEHNR, CDR2 FQNEAQ (reference sequence). The CDR3 is CASSSRRWRGPGDTQYF. CDR3 in DNA: TGTGCCAGCAGCTCCCGGCGTTGGCGGGGGCCAGGGGATACGCAGTATTTT.

The chain uses TRBV6-5 and TRBJ1-2; D gene unclear. Germline CDR1 is MNHEY and CDR2 is SVGAGI. The CDR3 sequence is 13 residues long. Trimming took 3 bases from V and 3 from J, leaving 8 bases between them. The CDR3 loop reads CASSYGQDYGYTF. In nucleotides, the CDR3 is TGTGCCAGCAGTTATGGGCAGGACTATGGCTACACCTTC.

The J gene is TRBJ2-1, the V gene TRBV5-1; 14 nucleotides agree with TRBD2. V lost 4 bases, J lost 4 bases, and 4 bases stayed unmatched. The CDR3 has 16 residues. Germline values: CDR1 SGHRS, CDR2 YFSETQ. The CDR3 protein is CASSGGLAGEYNEQFF. The CDR3 region has the DNA TGCGCCAGCAGCGGGGGACTAGCGGGGGAATACAATGAGCAGTTCTTC.

The CDR3 DNA is TGTGCCAGTAGCTTAACCGGGACTCCCAGCGGGGAGCTGTTTTTT. As protein: CASSLTGTPSGELFF. The chain combines TRBV19 with TRBJ2-2; the D gene is possibly TRBD2 (6 bases). Trimming cost V 6 bases and J 7 bases, with 18 bases left between them. Germline assignment: CDR1 LNHDA and CDR2 SQIVND (reference sequence). The CDR3 covers 15 residues.

This chain uses TRBV18 with TRBJ2-6; a possible D gene is TRBD1 (7 bases). Germline CDR1 and CDR2: KGHSH and LQKENI. The CDR3 is 16 residues long. Trimming removed 2 bases at V and 2 bases at J, with 10 bases between. The CDR3, as DNA: TGTGCCAGCTCACCAGGCGGGACAGCTGGGGCCAACGTCCTGACTTTC. Protein sequence: CASSPGGTAGANVLTF. Combining the CDR3 with reference TRBV18 and TRBJ2-6 gives the whole variable domain NAGVMQNPRHLVRRRGQEARLRCSPMKGHSHVYWYRQLPEEGLKFMVYLQKENIIDESGMPKERFSAEFPKEGPSILRIQQVVRGDSAAYFCASSPGGTAGANVLTFGAGSRLTVL.

The chain joins TRBV6-5 to TRBJ1-1; 7 positions match TRBD1. Germline V gene sequence: CDR1 MNHEY, CDR2 SVGAGI. The CDR3 contains 15 residues. The trim removed 5 bases at V and 4 bases at J, leaving 10 bases unmatched. The CDR3 coding sequence is TGTGCCAGCAGTCCCCGGACAGGTTCCTTCACTGAAGCTTTCTTT. It is translated as CASSPRTGSFTEAFF.

The CDR3 bases are TGCAGCGTTGGGCCGCGGGGCCCCGAGGATGAGCAGTTCTTC. Residues: CSVGPRGPEDEQFF. The J gene is TRBJ2-1, the V gene TRBV29-1, with D possibly TRBD2 on 6 matching bases. The V gene lost 4 bases and the J gene lost 8 bases, with 18 bases spanning the gap. CDR3 length: 14 amino acids. CDR1 and CDR2 (germline): SQVTM, ANQGSEA.

In this sample, this clonotype turned up many times. The chain uses TRBV20-1 and TRBJ1-2; D is possibly TRBD1 (6 bases). The V end lost 4 bases, the J end lost 0 bases, and 18 bases lay between the germline ends. Germline CDR1 reads DFQATT; CDR2 reads SNEGSKA (reference sequence). The CDR3 spans 16 residues. CDR3 DNA: TGCAGTGCTACAAATCCCGGGACACCCTCTAACTATGGCTACACCTTC. Translation: CSATNPGTPSNYGYTF.

This clonotype showed up just a few times. The genes are TRBV6-6 and TRBJ1-2; possible D gene TRBD1, 5 bases. The CDR3 is 16 amino acids. The V and J ends lost 2 bases and 5 bases respectively, with 18 bases between them. From germline, CDR1 is MNHNY and CDR2 SVGAGI (reference sequence). CDR3 in amino acids: CASSYTWERGGYGYTF. Here the CDR3 DNA reads TGTGCCAGCAGTTACACCTGGGAGCGGGGCGGGTATGGCTACACCTTC.

The chain is built from TRBV19 and TRBJ1-1; D unresolved. Germline assignment: CDR1 LNHDA and CDR2 SQIVND (reference sequence). CDR3 size: 14 residues. Trimming pared 7 bases from V and 4 bases from J, leaving 16 bases between. The CDR3: CASTFGSLGTEAFF. CDR3 coding DNA: TGTGCCAGTACATTCGGGAGTTTGGGCACTGAAGCTTTCTTT.

This chain links TRBV7-2 with TRBJ1-1; D is ambiguous. The germline gives CDR1 SGHTA, CDR2 FQGNSA. CDR3 size: 15 residues. Trimming cost V 1 base and J 5 bases, with 14 bases left between them. CDR3 DNA: TGTGCCAGCAGCTTAGTGAGTGGGCAGGTGACTGAAGCTTTCTTT. Encoded protein: CASSLVSGQVTEAFF.

The rearrangement uses TRBV7-2 and TRBJ2-5; a weak D match, TRBD1 (6 bases). The CDR3 length is 14 residues. V shed 0 bases and J shed 2 bases, with 7 bases lying between them. Looked up from germline, CDR1 is SGHTA and CDR2 is FQGNSA. This CDR3 reads CASSLAGQQETQYF. CDR3 nucleotide sequence: TGTGCCAGCAGCTTAGCCGGACAGCAAGAGACCCAGTACTTC. Filled out from reference TRBV7-2 and TRBJ2-5, the complete variable domain reads GAGVSQSPSNKVTEKGKDVELRCDPISGHTALYWYRQSLGQGLEFLIYFQGNSAPDKSGLPSDRFSAERTGGSVSTLTIQRTQQEDSAVYLCASSLAGQQETQYFGPGTRLLVL.

This clonotype has ten or more counts. The J gene is TRBJ2-2, the V gene TRBV3-1, with D possibly being TRBD1 (6 bases). In germline, CDR1 is LGHDT, CDR2 YNNKEL (reference sequence). V lost 4 bases to trimming and J lost 3 bases, with 9 bases between them. The CDR3 contains 14 residues. This CDR3 reads CASSPPGDTGELFF. CDR3 DNA sequence: TGTGCCAGCAGCCCCCCAGGGGACACCGGGGAGCTGTTTTTT.

This clonotype was recorded at least ten times. The chain has TRBV7-9 and TRBJ2-1; TRBD2 aligns across 7 bases. The ends lost 7 bases at V and 4 bases at J; junction bases unmatched: 7. CDR1 is SEHNR, CDR2 FQNEAQ, per germline (reference sequence). The CDR3 spans 14 residues. CDR3 coding DNA: TGTGCCAGCACCGTCGGGGGGTTTTACAATGAGCAGTTCTTC. Protein product: CASTVGGFYNEQFF.

The chain recombines TRBV4-3 with TRBJ2-1, with TRBD2 matching 11 bases. V was pared by 0 bases and J by 7 bases, with 8 bases of the junction left unmatched. The CDR3 contains 17 residues. Germline CDR1 is LGHNA and CDR2 is YSLEER. The CDR3 DNA is TGCGCCAGCAGCCAAGATCGGAGGGGACTAGCGGCAAATGAGCAGTTCTTC. Amino acids: CASSQDRRGLAANEQFF.